This entry lists 31 T cell receptor beta chains sequenced from one sample in a study of T cell repertoires in cytomegalovirus infection. TCRdb re-derived calls from the reads in MiXCR, one entry per CDR3 protein. The data contain about 530,000 distinct CDR3 sequences, less than 30% of them singletons. Input material: PBMCs. Receptors originate from a human donor in good health (CMV status not recorded). Some clones in this sample may be carry-over from other donors' samples.

This chain joins TRBV27 and TRBJ2-5; perhaps TRBD1 as D (6 bases). From germline, CDR1 is MNHEY and CDR2 SMNVEV (reference sequence). V lost 5 bases and J 4 bases, leaving 17 bases between the germline ends. This CDR3 region has 15 residues. The CDR3 DNA reads as TGTGCCAGCAGTCCCGGGACACCGTCTTCAGAGACCCAGTACTTC. Its translation: CASSPGTPSSETQYF.

The V call is TRBV29-1, the J call TRBJ2-1; D gene uncertain. The length of the CDR3 is 13 residues. Trimming removed 4 bases at V and 9 bases at J, with 16 bases between. The germline V gene encodes CDR1 SQVTM and CDR2 ANQGSEA. CDR3 loop: CSVAPKLTGEQFF. CDR3 nucleotides: TGCAGCGTTGCCCCCAAACTAACCGGTGAGCAGTTCTTC.

This clonotype was seen only a few times. The chain has TRBV5-4 and TRBJ2-5, with 10 bases fitting TRBD2. The CDR3 has 15 amino acids. Germline V lookup: CDR1 SGHNT, CDR2 YYREEE (reference sequence). With V trimmed by 1 base and J by 2 bases, 2 bases remained unmatched. CDR3 DNA sequence: TGTGCCAGCAGCTTGAAACTAGCGGGACAAGAGACCCAGTACTTC. It translates to CASSLKLAGQETQYF. Variable domain in full (rest from reference TRBV5-4 and TRBJ2-5): ETGVTQSPTHLIKTRGQQVTLRCSSQSGHNTVSWYQQALGQGPQFIFQYYREEENGRGNFPPRFSGLQFPNYSSELNVNALELDDSALYLCASSLKLAGQETQYFGPGTRLLVL.

V usage is TRBV11-3 and J usage is TRBJ2-1; D possibly corresponds to TRBD1 (5 bases). V lost 3 bases and J 1 base, leaving 10 bases between the germline ends. CDR1 and CDR2 (germline): SGHNT, YENEEA. The CDR3 has 15 amino acids. The CDR3, as DNA: TGTGCCAGCAGCTTCGGACACGCATCCTACAATGAGCAGTTCTTC. It yields the protein CASSFGHASYNEQFF. Full variable domain (outside the CDR3, taken from reference TRBV11-3 and TRBJ2-1): EAGVVQSPRYKIIEKKQPVAFWCNPISGHNTLYWYLQNLGQGPELLIRYENEEAVDDSQLPKDRFSAERLKGVDSTLKIQPAELGDSAVYLCASSFGHASYNEQFFGPGTRLTVL.

This clonotype occurred a few times. The chain joins TRBV5-6 to TRBJ2-7; 11 bases fit TRBD2. The V segment lost 0 bases and the J segment 1 base; nucleotides outside the gene matches: 9. This CDR3 is 18 amino acids long. Germline CDR1 reads SGHDT; CDR2 reads YYEEEE. This chain's CDR3 is CASSLEQLLAGVSYEQYF. The CDR3 coding sequence is TGTGCCAGCAGCTTGGAGCAACTACTAGCGGGAGTTTCCTACGAGCAGTACTTC. Based on the CDR3 plus reference TRBV5-6 and TRBJ2-7, the full variable domain is DAGVTQSPTHLIKTRGQQVTLRCSPKSGHDTVSWYQQALGQGPQFIFQYYEEEERQRGNFPDRFSGHQFPNYSSELNVNALLLGDSALYLCASSLEQLLAGVSYEQYFGPGTRLTVT.

This clonotype was counted ten times or more. The chain carries TRBV7-2 and TRBJ2-3, with D maybe TRBD2 (6 bases). This CDR3 region has 15 residues. The germline V and J ends were trimmed by 5 bases and 2 bases, with 14 bases remaining between them. CDR1 and CDR2 (germline): SGHTA, FQGNSA. The CDR3 reads CASSQHGGSTDTQYF. CDR3 nucleotide sequence: TGTGCCAGCAGCCAGCATGGGGGGTCCACAGATACGCAGTATTTT.

The V call is TRBV7-2, the J call TRBJ1-2; D uncertain. There are 11 residues in the CDR3. Deletions cut 3 bases from V and 9 bases from J, with 8 bases between. The germline gives CDR1 SGHTA, CDR2 FQGNSA. DNA of the CDR3: TGTGCCAGCAGCTTGGTCCGAAGCTACACCTTC. It specifies CASSLVRSYTF. Complete variable domain (other parts from reference TRBV7-2 and TRBJ1-2): GAGVSQSPSNKVTEKGKDVELRCDPISGHTALYWYRQSLGQGLEFLIYFQGNSAPDKSGLPSDRFSAERTGGSVSTLTIQRTQQEDSAVYLCASSLVRSYTFGSGTRLTVV.

The V and J genes are TRBV5-1 and TRBJ2-5, with 7 bases identical to TRBD2. Germline values: CDR1 SGHRS, CDR2 YFSETQ. CDR3 length: 15 amino acids. J gave up 5 bases and V 2 bases, and 9 bases lay outside the gene matches. The CDR3 DNA follows: TGCGCCAGCAGCTTAGGCGGGAGTGAGCTGGAGACCCAGTACTTC. This encodes CASSLGGSELETQYF.

J is TRBJ2-2 and V is TRBV7-6; possible D gene TRBD1, 6 bases. The germline V gene has CDR1 SGHVS and CDR2 FNYEAQ. The CDR3 runs to 15 residues. The germline V and J ends were trimmed by 5 bases and 5 bases, with 15 bases remaining between them. The CDR3 here is CASSPDGTKTGELFF. In DNA, the CDR3 is TGTGCCAGCAGCCCCGACGGGACAAAGACCGGGGAGCTGTTTTTT. Full variable domain (remainder filled in from reference TRBV7-6 and TRBJ2-2): GAGVSQSPRYKVTKRGQDVALRCDPISGHVSLYWYRQALGQGPEFLTYFNYEAQQDKSGLPNDRFSAERPEGSISTLTIQRTEQRDSAMYRCASSPDGTKTGELFFGEGSRLTVL.

This clonotype has more than one count but fewer than ten. The V and J genes are TRBV10-3 and TRBJ2-3; either TRBD1 or TRBD2 may supply D (5 bases each). The CDR3 is 14 amino acids. V was shortened by 0 bases and J by 4 bases, with 8 bases between the two germline ends. Germline CDR1 ENHRY, CDR2 SYGVKD. The CDR3 is CAISESRGSDTQYF. CDR3 nucleotide sequence: TGTGCCATCAGTGAGTCCCGGGGCTCAGATACGCAGTATTTT.

In this sample, this clonotype turned up a few times. The chain is built from TRBV12-5 and TRBJ2-2; D is unresolved. Per the germline V gene, CDR1 is LGHNT and CDR2 is FRNRAP. CDR3 length equals 15 residues. Trimming removed 4 bases from V and 3 bases from J, with 12 bases in between. For the CDR3, the DNA is TGTGCTAGTGGTTCCTCTACGGTTTACACCGGGGAGCTGTTTTTT. Its protein is CASGSSTVYTGELFF.

This clonotype was seen only once. The chain links TRBV9 to TRBJ1-2; D perhaps matches TRBD1 (5 bases). V gave up 4 bases and J gave up 5 bases, with 12 bases separating them. CDR3 length equals 13 residues. Germline CDR1 is SGDLS and CDR2 is YYNGEE. The CDR3 nucleotides read TGTGCCAGCAGCCAGGGAGGGAGTTATGGCTACACCTTC. It codes for CASSQGGSYGYTF. The full variable domain, completed using reference TRBV9 and TRBJ1-2, is DSGVTQTPKHLITATGQRVTLRCSPRSGDLSVYWYQQSLDQGLQFLIQYYNGEERAKGNILERFSAQQFPDLHSELNLSSLELGDSALYFCASSQGGSYGYTFGSGTRLTVV.

The V and J genes are TRBV4-1 and TRBJ1-5, with TRBD1 as a possible D gene (5 bases). CDR1 is MGHRA, CDR2 YSYEKL, per germline. The V end was cut by 5 bases, the J end by 0 bases, with 11 bases between. CDR3 length: 15 residues. The CDR3 DNA follows: TGCGCCAGCAGCTCCGACAGAGTTAGCAATCAGCCCCAGCATTTT. Its protein is CASSSDRVSNQPQHF.

This clonotype was seen repeatedly, ten times or more. The gene calls are TRBV7-2 and TRBJ2-5, with 10 bases lining up with TRBD2. This CDR3 is 16 amino acids long. Germline CDR1 is SGHTA and CDR2 is FQGNSA. Germline trimming cut 2 bases from V and 5 bases from J; bases unmatched to any gene: 8. The CDR3 loop reads CASSLNILAGVETQYF. The CDR3 DNA is TGTGCCAGCAGCTTAAACATCCTAGCGGGAGTTGAGACCCAGTACTTC.

In its sample, this clonotype was seen once. A junction boundary mismatches the germline segment, possibly from a read error. The chain links TRBV12-3 or TRBV12-4 to TRBJ1-5; the D gene is possibly TRBD1 (5 bases). This CDR3 region has 13 residues. The CDR3 protein is CASRLGDLQAQHF. The CDR3 region has the DNA TGTGCCAGCAGACTAGGGGACCTTCAGGCCCAGCATTTT.

This clonotype was observed at least ten times. CDR3 loop: CASSFPAGGPRETQYF. In DNA form, the CDR3 reads TGTGCCAGCAGCTTCCCAGCGGGAGGGCCCCGGGAGACCCAGTACTTC. The chain joins TRBV7-2 to TRBJ2-5, with 10 bases fitting TRBD2. Germline lookup yields CDR1 SGHTA and CDR2 FQGNSA. The CDR3 is 16 residues long. J gave up 5 bases and V 3 bases, and 9 bases lay outside the gene matches.

This clonotype showed up just a few times. The chain uses TRBV20-1 and TRBJ2-1; 7 nucleotides match TRBD2. CDR3 length: 15 amino acids. The germline V gene has CDR1 DFQATT and CDR2 SNEGSKA (reference sequence). The V and J ends lost 3 bases and 8 bases, in that order; junction bases with no gene match: 13. CDR3 residues: CSASLAGVQFDEQFF. CDR3 bases: TGCAGTGCTAGCCTGGCGGGAGTACAGTTCGATGAGCAGTTCTTC.

At least ten counts were recorded for this clonotype. V gene TRBV7-2 combines with J gene TRBJ1-6, with 9 nucleotides matching TRBD1. Germline trimming cut 5 bases from V and 7 bases from J; bases unmatched to any gene: 12. The length of the CDR3 is 17 residues. Looked up from germline, CDR1 is SGHTA and CDR2 is FQGNSA. CDR3 in DNA: TGTGCCAGCAGCAGCAACCGGGACAGGGTATGGAATTCACCCCTCCACTTT. Its protein is CASSSNRDRVWNSPLHF.

CDR3 amino acids: CSAPRRDREETQYF. CDR3 bases: TGCAGTGCTCCACGCCGAGACAGGGAGGAGACCCAGTACTTC. This chain uses TRBV20-1 with TRBJ2-5; 7 bases match TRBD1. Germline V gene sequence: CDR1 DFQATT, CDR2 SNEGSKA (reference sequence). V lost 5 bases, J lost 5 bases, and 11 bases stayed unmatched. This CDR3 spans 14 amino acids.

This clonotype was seen repeatedly, ten times or more. This sequence joins TRBV20-1 and TRBJ2-1, with 11 bases matching TRBD2. Trimming at V came to 6 bases and at J to 2 bases, leaving 6 bases not matched to a gene. This CDR3 is 15 amino acids long. From germline, CDR1 is DFQATT and CDR2 SNEGSKA (reference sequence). The CDR3 region is CSAPTSGMAYNEQFF. The DNA of the CDR3 is TGCAGTGCCCCGACTAGCGGGATGGCCTACAATGAGCAGTTCTTC.

V usage is TRBV27 and J usage is TRBJ2-5; TRBD2 matches 8 bases. Germline values: CDR1 MNHEY, CDR2 SMNVEV (reference sequence). Trimming at V came to 4 bases and at J to 1 base, leaving 8 bases not matched to a gene. The CDR3 spans 16 residues. In DNA form, the CDR3 reads TGTGCCAGCAGTTCAGCGGGAGTAATTTCCCAAGAGACCCAGTACTTC. Residues: CASSSAGVISQETQYF.

This clonotype was detected only a few times. The gene calls are TRBV29-1 and TRBJ1-1; the D gene is possibly TRBD1 (6 bases). Germline V lookup: CDR1 SQVTM, CDR2 ANQGSEA. The CDR3 runs to 13 residues. V was pared by 6 bases and J by 2 bases, with 13 bases between. CDR3 protein: CSVEPGHNTEAFF. CDR3 bases: TGCAGCGTAGAACCGGGACATAACACTGAAGCTTTCTTT.

This clonotype has just a few counts. This chain joins TRBV4-1 and TRBJ2-5; 8 nucleotides match TRBD1. The CDR3 is 14 residues long. Trimming cost V 0 bases and J 4 bases; bases outside gene matches: 1. CDR1 and CDR2 (germline): MGHRA, YSYEKL. This chain's CDR3 is CASSQDRGLETQYF. The CDR3 nucleotides are TGCGCCAGCAGCCAAGACAGGGGGCTAGAGACCCAGTACTTC.

The rearrangement joins TRBV4-1 to TRBJ1-1, with a tentative D call TRBD1 (5 bases). There are 16 residues in the CDR3. Trimming left V 1 base short and J 6 bases short, with 18 bases between. The V gene's germline CDR1 is MGHRA and CDR2 YSYEKL. The CDR3: CASSQGPLGGVAEAFF. The CDR3 nucleotides are TGCGCCAGCAGCCAAGGTCCATTGGGGGGAGTCGCTGAAGCTTTCTTT.

The chain carries TRBV20-1 and TRBJ2-3; TRBD2 matches at 11 bases. Germline assignment: CDR1 DFQATT and CDR2 SNEGSKA (reference sequence). The CDR3 length is 15 residues. Unmatched junction bases numbered 10, after V lost 5 bases and J lost 6 bases. The CDR3 DNA reads as TGCAGTGCTCCCGGGCTAGCGGGAGGTGTGGATACGCAGTATTTT. This sequence encodes CSAPGLAGGVDTQYF.

V gene TRBV15 combines with J gene TRBJ2-7; 11 bases align to TRBD2. J gave up 6 bases and V 1 base, and 2 bases lay outside the gene matches. The CDR3 totals 14 residues. From germline, CDR1 is LNHNV and CDR2 YYDKDF (reference sequence). The CDR3 loop reads CATSRAGTSGEQYF. In DNA form, the CDR3 reads TGTGCCACCAGCAGAGCGGGGACTAGCGGCGAGCAGTACTTC. Variable domain in full (rest from reference TRBV15 and TRBJ2-7): DAMVIQNPRYQVTQFGKPVTLSCSQTLNHNVMYWYQQKSSQAPKLLFHYYDKDFNNEADTPDNFQSRRPNTSFCFLDIRSPGLGDTAMYLCATSRAGTSGEQYFGPGTRLTVT.

The rearrangement links TRBV5-1 to TRBJ1-1; perhaps TRBD1 as D (6 bases). V dropped 0 bases and J dropped 4 bases, with 13 bases sitting between them. This CDR3 region has 15 residues. Germline V CDR1 and CDR2: SGHRS, YFSETQ. This CDR3 reads CASSLARGGGTEAFF. In DNA, the CDR3 is TGCGCCAGCAGCTTGGCCCGAGGGGGGGGCACTGAAGCTTTCTTT.

The table lists this clonotype with a few counts. The gene calls are TRBV5-8 and TRBJ2-7; perhaps TRBD2 as D (5 bases). Trimming pared 0 bases from V and 4 bases from J, leaving 14 bases between. The CDR3 covers 15 residues. Per germline, CDR1 SGHTS and CDR2 YDEGEE. CDR3 in DNA: TGTGCCAGCAGCTTGGGGGAGCGCCCGGCTTACGAGCAGTACTTC. Its protein is CASSLGERPAYEQYF. Supplemented by reference TRBV5-8 and TRBJ2-7, the full variable domain reads EAGVTQSPTHLIKTRGQQATLRCSPISGHTSVYWYQQALGLGLQFLLWYDEGEERNRGNFPPRFSGRQFPNYSSELNVNALELEDSALYLCASSLGERPAYEQYFGPGTRLTVT.

The gene calls are TRBV4-1 and TRBJ1-3; no reliable D call. The CDR3 is made up of 15 amino acids. Trimming took off 4 bases at V and 3 bases at J, with 13 bases between the two ends. Germline CDR1 is MGHRA and CDR2 is YSYEKL. The CDR3 loop is CASSPPGRFGNTIYF. DNA for the CDR3: TGCGCCAGCAGCCCCCCCGGGAGGTTTGGAAACACCATATATTTT.

This clonotype turned up a few times. The chain combines TRBV25-1 with TRBJ1-6; TRBD1 matches 8 bases. Germline CDR1 and CDR2: MGHDK and SYGVNS. The CDR3 has 16 residues. V shed 3 bases and J 5 bases; nucleotides not matched to a gene: 6. As DNA, the CDR3 is TGTGCCAGCAGTGACGACAGGGGAAAGGATAATTCACCCCTCCACTTT. Amino acid sequence: CASSDDRGKDNSPLHF.

This clonotype was picked up a small number of times. The chain couples TRBV6-5 to TRBJ1-1; D unclear. The V and J ends lost 0 bases and 4 bases respectively, with 15 bases between them. The germline gives CDR1 MNHEY, CDR2 SVGAGI. The CDR3 covers 16 residues. CDR3 loop: CASSYSSGSLGTEAFF. The CDR3 nucleotides read TGTGCCAGCAGTTACTCATCCGGTTCCTTGGGCACTGAAGCTTTCTTT.